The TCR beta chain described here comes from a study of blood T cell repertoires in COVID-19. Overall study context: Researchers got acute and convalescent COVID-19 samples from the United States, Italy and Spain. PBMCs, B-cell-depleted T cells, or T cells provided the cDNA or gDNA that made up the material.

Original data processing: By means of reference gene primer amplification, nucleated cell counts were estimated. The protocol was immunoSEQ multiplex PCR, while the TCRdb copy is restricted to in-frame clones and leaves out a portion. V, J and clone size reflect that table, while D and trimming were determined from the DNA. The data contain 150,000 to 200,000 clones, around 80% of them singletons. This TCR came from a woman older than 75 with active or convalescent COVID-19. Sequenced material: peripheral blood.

CDR3 amino acids: CASSLGRGGEQFF. CDR3 sequence (DNA): TGTGCCAGCAGTTTAGGGAGGGGAGGAGAGCAGTTCTTC. The rearrangement uses TRBV12-3 or TRBV12-4 and TRBJ2-1, with a possible D match to TRBD2 (6 bases). The CDR3 is 13 residues long. The ends were cut back, 1 base at V and 10 bases at J, with 11 bases in the middle.